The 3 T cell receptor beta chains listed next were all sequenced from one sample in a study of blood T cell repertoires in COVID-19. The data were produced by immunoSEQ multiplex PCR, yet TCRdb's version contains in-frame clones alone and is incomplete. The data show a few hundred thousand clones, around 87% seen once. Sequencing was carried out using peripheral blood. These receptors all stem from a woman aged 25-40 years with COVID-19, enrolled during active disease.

CDR3 bases: TGCGCCAGCAGCTTGGTCCCTCGGGGAAACACCGGGGAGCTGTTTTTT. Encoded protein: CASSLVPRGNTGELFF. The genes are TRBV5-1 and TRBJ2-2, with a weak D call TRBD2 (5 bases). This CDR3 region has 16 residues. V gave up 0 bases and J gave up 2 bases, with 11 bases separating them. Germline loops: CDR1 SGHRS, CDR2 YFSETQ.

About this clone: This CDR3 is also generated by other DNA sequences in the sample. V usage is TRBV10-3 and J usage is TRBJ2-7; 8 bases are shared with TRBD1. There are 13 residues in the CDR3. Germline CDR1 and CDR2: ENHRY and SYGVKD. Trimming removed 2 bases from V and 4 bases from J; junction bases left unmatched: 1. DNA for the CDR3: TGTGCCATCAGTGAGAGACAGGGGTACGAGCAGTACTTC. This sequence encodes CAISERQGYEQYF.

CDR3 DNA sequence: TGTGCCAGCAGCTACCGACTAGCGGGAGCTATGCAGGGTGCCGCCTACAATGAGCAGTTCTTC. This encodes CASSYRLAGAMQGAAYNEQFF. The gene calls are TRBV7-8 and TRBJ2-1, with TRBD2 identical over 12 bases. CDR3 length: 21 residues. Losses at the gene ends were 4 bases for V and 2 bases for J; bases not matched to a gene: 18. Germline V lookup: CDR1 SGHVS, CDR2 FQNEAQ.